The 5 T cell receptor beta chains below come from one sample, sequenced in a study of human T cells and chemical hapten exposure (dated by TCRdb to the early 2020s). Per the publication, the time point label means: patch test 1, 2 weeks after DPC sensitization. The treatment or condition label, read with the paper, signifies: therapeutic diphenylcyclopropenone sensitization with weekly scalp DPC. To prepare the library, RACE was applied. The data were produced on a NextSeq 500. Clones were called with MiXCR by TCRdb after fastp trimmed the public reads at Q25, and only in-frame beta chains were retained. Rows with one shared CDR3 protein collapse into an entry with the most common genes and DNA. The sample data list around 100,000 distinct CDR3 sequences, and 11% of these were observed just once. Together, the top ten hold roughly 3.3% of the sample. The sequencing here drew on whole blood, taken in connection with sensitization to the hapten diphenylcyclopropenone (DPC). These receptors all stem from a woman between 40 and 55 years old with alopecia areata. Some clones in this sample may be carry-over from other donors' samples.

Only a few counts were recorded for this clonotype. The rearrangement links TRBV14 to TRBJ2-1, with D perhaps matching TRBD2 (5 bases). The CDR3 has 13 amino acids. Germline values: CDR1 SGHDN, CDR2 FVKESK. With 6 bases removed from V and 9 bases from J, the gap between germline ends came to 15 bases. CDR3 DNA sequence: TGTGCCAGCAGTCACTCCGTAGCGCGTGAGCAGTTCTTC. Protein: CASSHSVAREQFF.

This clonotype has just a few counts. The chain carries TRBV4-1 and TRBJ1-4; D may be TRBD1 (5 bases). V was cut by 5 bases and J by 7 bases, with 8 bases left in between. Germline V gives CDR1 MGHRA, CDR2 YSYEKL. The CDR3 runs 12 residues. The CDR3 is CASSGDGEKLFF. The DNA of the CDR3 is TGCGCCAGCAGCGGGGACGGTGAAAAACTGTTTTTT.

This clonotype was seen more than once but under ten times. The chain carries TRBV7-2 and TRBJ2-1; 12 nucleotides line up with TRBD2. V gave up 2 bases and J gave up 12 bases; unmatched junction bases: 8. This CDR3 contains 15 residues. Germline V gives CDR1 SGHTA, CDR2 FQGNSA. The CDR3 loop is CASSLPSGGVLWQFF. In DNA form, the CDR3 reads TGTGCCAGCAGCTTACCTAGCGGGGGGGTCCTTTGGCAGTTCTTC.

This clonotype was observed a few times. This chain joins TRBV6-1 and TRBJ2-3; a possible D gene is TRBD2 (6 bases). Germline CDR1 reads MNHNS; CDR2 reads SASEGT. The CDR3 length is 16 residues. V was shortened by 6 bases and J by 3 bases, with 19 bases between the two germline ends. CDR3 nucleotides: TGTGCCAGCAGGACTAGTGGGTCGCCATCGACAGATACGCAGTATTTT. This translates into CASRTSGSPSTDTQYF.

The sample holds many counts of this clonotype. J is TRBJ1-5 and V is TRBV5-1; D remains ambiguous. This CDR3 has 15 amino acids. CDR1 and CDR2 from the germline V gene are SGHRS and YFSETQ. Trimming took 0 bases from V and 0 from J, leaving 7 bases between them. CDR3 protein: CASSLGPSSNQPQHF. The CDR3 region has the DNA TGCGCCAGCAGCTTGGGGCCGAGTAGCAATCAGCCCCAGCATTTT.